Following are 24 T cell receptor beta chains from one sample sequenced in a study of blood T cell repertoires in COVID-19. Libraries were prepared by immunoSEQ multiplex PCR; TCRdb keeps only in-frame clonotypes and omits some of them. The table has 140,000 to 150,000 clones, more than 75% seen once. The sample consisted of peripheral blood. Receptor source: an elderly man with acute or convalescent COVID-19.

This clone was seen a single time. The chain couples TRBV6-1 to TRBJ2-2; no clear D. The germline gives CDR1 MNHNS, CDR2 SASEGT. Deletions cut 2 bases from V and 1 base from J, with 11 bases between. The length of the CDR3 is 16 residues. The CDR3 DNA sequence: TGTGCCAGCAGTGAATTAGCAACTTTGAACACCGGGGAGCTGTTTTTT. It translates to CASSELATLNTGELFF.

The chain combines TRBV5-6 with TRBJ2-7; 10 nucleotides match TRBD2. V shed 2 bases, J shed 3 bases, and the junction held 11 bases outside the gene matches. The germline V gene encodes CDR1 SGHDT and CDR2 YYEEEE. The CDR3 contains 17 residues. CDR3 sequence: CASSFNFRTSGFYEQYF. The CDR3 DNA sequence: TGTGCCAGCAGCTTCAATTTTCGGACTAGCGGTTTCTACGAGCAGTACTTC.

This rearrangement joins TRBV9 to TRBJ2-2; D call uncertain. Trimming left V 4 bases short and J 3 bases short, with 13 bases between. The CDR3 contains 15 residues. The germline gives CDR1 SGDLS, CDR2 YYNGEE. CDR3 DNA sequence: TGTGCCAGCAGCCCGTCCAGGCTCGACACCGGGGAGCTGTTTTTT. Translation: CASSPSRLDTGELFF.

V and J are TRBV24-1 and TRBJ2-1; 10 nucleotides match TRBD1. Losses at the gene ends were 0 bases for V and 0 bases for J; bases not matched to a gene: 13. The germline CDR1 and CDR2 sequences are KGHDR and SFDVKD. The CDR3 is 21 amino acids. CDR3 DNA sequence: TGTGCCACCAGTGATTTGCAAGCGCGACAGGGGGCTGGGAGCTCCTACAATGAGCAGTTCTTC. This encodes CATSDLQARQGAGSSYNEQFF.

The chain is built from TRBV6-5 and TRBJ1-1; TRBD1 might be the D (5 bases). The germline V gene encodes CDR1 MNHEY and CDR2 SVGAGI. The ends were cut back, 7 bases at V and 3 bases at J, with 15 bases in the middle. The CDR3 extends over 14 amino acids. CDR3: CASTLGQGDTEAFF. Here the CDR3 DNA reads TGTGCCAGCACCCTCGGGCAGGGCGACACTGAAGCTTTCTTT.

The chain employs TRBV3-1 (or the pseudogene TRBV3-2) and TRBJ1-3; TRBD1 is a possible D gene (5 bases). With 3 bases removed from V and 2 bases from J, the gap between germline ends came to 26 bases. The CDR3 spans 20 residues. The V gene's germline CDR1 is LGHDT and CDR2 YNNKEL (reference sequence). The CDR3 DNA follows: TGTGCCAGCAGCCAGGGTGCTACCTCGGGACTACTAGTGGCTGGAAACACCATATATTTT. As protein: CASSQGATSGLLVAGNTIYF.

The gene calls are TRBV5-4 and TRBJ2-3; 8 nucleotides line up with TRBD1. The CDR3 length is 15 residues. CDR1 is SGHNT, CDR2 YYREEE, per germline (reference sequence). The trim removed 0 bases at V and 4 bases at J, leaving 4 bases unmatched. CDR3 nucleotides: TGTGCCAGCAGCTTGGTGGACAGGGTTGCAGATACGCAGTATTTT. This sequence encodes CASSLVDRVADTQYF.

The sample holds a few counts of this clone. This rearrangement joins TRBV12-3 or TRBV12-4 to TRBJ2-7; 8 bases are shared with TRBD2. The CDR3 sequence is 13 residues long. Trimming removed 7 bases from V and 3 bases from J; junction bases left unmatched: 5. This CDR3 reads CASNPGTSYEQYF. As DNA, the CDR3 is TGTGCCAGCAACCCCGGGACTAGCTACGAGCAGTACTTC.

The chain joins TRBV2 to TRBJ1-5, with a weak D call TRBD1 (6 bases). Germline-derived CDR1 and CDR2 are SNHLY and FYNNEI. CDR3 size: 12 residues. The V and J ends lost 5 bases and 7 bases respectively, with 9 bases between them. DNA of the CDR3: TGTGCCAGCAGTAGGGACATACAGCCCCAGCATTTT. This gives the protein CASSRDIQPQHF.

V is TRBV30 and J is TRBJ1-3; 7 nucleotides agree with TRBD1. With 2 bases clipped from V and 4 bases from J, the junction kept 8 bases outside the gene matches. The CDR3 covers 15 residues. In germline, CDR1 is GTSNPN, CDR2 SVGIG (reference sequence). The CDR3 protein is CAWSKTGLGGNTIYF. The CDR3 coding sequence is TGTGCCTGGAGTAAGACAGGGCTTGGAGGAAACACCATATATTTT. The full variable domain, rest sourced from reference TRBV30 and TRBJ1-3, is SQTIHQWPATLVQPVGSPLSLECTVEGTSNPNLYWYRQAAGRGLQLLFYSVGIGQISSEVPQNLSASRPQDRQFILSSKKLLLSDSGFYLCAWSKTGLGGNTIYFGEGSWLTVV.

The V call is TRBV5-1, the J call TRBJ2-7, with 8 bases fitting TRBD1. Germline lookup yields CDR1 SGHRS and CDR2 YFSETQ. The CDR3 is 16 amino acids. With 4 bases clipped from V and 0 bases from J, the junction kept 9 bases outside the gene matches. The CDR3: CASSLLGQGTSYEQYF. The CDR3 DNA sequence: TGCGCCAGCAGCCTACTAGGACAGGGAACCTCCTACGAGCAGTACTTC.

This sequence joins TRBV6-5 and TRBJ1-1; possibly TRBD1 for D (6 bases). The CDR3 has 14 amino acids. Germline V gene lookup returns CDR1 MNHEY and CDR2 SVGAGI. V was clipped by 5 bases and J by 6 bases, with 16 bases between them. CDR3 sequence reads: CASSIQGGSPEAFF. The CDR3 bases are TGTGCCAGCAGTATACAGGGTGGTAGCCCTGAAGCTTTCTTT.

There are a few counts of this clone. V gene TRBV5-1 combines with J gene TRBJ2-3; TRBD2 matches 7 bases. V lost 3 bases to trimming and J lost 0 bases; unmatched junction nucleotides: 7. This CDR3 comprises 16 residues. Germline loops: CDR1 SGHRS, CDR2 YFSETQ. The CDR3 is CASSSHSGSSTDTQYF. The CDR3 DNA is TGCGCCAGCAGCTCACATAGCGGGTCTAGCACAGATACGCAGTATTTT.

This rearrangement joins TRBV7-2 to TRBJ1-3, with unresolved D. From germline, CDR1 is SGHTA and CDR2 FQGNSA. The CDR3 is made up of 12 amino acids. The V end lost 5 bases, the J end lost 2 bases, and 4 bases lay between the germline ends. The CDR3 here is CASSPTGNTIYF. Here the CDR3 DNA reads TGTGCCAGCAGCCCTACTGGAAACACCATATATTTT.

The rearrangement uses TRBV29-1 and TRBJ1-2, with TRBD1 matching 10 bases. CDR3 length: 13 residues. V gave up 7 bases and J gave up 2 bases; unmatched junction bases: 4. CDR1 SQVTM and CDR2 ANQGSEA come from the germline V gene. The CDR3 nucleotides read TGCAGCGCGACAGGGGGCGAAAACTATGGCTACACCTTC. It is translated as CSATGGENYGYTF.

The chain's CDR3 is CASSLGQGAGQPQHF. The CDR3 bases are TGTGCCAGCAGCTTAGGACAGGGGGCAGGGCAGCCCCAGCATTTT. This rearrangement joins TRBV7-2 to TRBJ1-5, with 10 nucleotides matching TRBD1. Per germline, CDR1 SGHTA and CDR2 FQGNSA. Unmatched junction bases numbered 4, after V lost 1 base and J lost 7 bases. The CDR3 covers 15 residues.

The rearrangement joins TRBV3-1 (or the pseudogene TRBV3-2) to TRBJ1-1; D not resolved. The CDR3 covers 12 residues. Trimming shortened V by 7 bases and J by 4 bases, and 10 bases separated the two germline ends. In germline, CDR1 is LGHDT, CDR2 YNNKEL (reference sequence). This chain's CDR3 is CASTLGSTEAFF. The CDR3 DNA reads TGTGCCAGCACCCTAGGGAGCACTGAAGCTTTCTTT.

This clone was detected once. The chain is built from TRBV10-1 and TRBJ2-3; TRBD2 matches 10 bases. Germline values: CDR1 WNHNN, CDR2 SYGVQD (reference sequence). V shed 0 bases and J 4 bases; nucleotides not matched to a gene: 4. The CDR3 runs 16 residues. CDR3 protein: CASSESRAGGSDTQYF. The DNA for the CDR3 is TGCGCCAGCAGTGAGTCGAGAGCGGGAGGGTCAGATACGCAGTATTTT.

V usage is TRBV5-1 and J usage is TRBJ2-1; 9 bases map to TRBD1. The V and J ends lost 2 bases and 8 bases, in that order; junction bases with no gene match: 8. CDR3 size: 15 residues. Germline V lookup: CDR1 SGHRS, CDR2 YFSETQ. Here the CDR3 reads CASSLPGQGGHEQFF. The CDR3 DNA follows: TGCGCCAGCAGCTTACCGGGACAGGGTGGTCATGAGCAGTTCTTC. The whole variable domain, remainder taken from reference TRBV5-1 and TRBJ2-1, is KAGVTQTPRYLIKTRGQQVTLSCSPISGHRSVSWYQQTPGQGLQFLFEYFSETQRNKGNFPGRFSGRQFSNSRSEMNVSTLELGDSALYLCASSLPGQGGHEQFFGPGTRLTVL.

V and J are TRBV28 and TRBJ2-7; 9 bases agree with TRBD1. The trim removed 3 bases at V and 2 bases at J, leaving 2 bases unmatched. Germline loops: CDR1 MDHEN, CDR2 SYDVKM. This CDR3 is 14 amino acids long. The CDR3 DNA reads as TGTGCCAGCAGTTTGACAGGGGGAACCTACGAGCAGTACTTC. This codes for CASSLTGGTYEQYF. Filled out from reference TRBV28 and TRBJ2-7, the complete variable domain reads DVKVTQSSRYLVKRTGEKVFLECVQDMDHENMFWYRQDPGLGLRLIYFSYDVKMKEKGDIPEGYSVSREKKERFSLILESASTNQTSMYLCASSLTGGTYEQYFGPGTRLTVT.

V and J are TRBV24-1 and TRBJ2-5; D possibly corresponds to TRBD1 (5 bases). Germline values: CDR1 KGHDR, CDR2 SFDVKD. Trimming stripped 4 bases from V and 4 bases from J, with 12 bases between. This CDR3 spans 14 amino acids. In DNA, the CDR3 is TGTGCCACCAGTGACCCCAGGGTCGGAGAGACCCAGTACTTC. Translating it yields CATSDPRVGETQYF.

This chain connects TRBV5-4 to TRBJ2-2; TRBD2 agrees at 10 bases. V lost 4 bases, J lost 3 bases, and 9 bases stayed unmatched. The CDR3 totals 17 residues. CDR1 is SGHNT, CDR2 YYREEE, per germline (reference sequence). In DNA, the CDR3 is TGTGCCAGCAGCAGAGGGACTAGCGATTCCTACACCGGGGAGCTGTTTTTT. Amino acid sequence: CASSRGTSDSYTGELFF.

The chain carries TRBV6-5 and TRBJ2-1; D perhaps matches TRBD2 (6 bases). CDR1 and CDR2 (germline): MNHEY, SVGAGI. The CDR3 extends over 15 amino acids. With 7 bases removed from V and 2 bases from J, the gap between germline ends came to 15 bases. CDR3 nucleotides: TGTGCCAGCACGGGCGGGAATGAAGCCTACAATGAGCAGTTCTTC. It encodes CASTGGNEAYNEQFF.

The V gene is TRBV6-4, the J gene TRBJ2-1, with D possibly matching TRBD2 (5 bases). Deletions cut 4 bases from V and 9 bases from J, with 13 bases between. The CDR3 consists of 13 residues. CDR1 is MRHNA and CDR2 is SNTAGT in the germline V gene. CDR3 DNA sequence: TGTGCCAGCAGTGTTGAAGAGGGCCTTGAGCAGTTCTTC. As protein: CASSVEEGLEQFF.